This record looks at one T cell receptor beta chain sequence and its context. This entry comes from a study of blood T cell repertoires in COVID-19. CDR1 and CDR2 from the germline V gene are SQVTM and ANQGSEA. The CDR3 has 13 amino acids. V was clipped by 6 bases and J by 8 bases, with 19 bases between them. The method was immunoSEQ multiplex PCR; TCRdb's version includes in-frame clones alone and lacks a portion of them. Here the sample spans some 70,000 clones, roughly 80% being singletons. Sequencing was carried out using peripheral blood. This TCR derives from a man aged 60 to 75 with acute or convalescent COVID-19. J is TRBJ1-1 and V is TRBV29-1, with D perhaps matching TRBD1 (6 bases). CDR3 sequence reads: CSVSHMGGTEAFF. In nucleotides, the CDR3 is TGCAGCGTCTCTCATATGGGGGGGACAGAAGCTTTCTTT. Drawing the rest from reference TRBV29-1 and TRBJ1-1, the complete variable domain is SAVISQKPSRDICQRGTSLTIQCQVDSQVTMMFWYRQQPGQSLTLIATANQGSEATYESGFVIDKFPISRPNLTFSTLTVSNMSPEDSSIYLCSVSHMGGTEAFFGQGTRLTVV.